The clone carrying this T cell receptor beta chain was seen a single time. Its antigen is not identified. The ends were cut back, 2 bases at V and 7 bases at J, with 13 bases in the middle. The germline V gene has CDR1 SGHNT and CDR2 YYREEE (reference sequence). This CDR3 contains 15 residues. This entry is derived from a study of siplizumab effects on memory and regulatory T cells. Profiling relied on immunoSEQ multiplex PCR, and the TCRdb table lists in-frame clones only, not all of them. The data show more than 95,000 clones, roughly 94% seen once. The study's findings and limits: Proliferating clones, CD4+ or CD8+, lacked an assignable naive or memory phenotype in roughly 75-96% of cases. The alloresponse seemed to draw substantially on naive T cells, which appeared more diverse than memory cells. Versus 25% to 30% in controls, the mappable alloreactive CD4+ clones averaged around 68% Treg-derived with siplizumab.

The sequence was obtained from a human donor in good health. Sequenced input: non-Treg CD4+ T cells sorted from blood. This chain connects TRBV5-4 to TRBJ1-6; D gene ambiguous. In DNA form, the CDR3 reads TGTGCCAGCAGCTTCGACGGGGTCTTAAATTCACCCCTCCACTTT. It is translated as CASSFDGVLNSPLHF.